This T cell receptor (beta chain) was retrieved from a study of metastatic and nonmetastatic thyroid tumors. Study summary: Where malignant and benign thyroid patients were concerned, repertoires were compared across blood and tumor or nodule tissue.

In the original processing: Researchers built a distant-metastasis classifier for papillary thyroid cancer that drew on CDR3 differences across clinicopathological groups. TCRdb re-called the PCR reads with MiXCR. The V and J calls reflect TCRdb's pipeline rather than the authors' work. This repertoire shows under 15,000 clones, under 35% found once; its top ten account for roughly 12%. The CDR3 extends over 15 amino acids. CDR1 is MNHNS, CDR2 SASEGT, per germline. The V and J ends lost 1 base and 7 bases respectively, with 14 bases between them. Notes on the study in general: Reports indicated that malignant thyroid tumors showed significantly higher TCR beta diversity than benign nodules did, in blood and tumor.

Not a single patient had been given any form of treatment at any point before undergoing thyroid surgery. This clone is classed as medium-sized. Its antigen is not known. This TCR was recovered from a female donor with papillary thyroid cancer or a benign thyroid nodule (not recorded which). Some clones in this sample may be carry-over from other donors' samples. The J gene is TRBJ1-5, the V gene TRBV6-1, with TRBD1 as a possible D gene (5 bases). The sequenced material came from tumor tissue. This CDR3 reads CASSEVEGRDQPQHF. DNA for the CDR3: TGTGCCAGCAGTGAAGTTGAAGGCAGGGACCAGCCCCAGCATTTT.